Below are 22 T cell receptor beta chains sequenced from a single sample in a study of glioma-infiltrating T cells after dendritic cell vaccination. Sequencing was performed with immunoSEQ multiplex PCR; in TCRdb, only in-frame clones are kept and a portion is missing. The table records 75,000 to 100,000 clones, 75% to 85% of them present only once. The sample in question was blood, obtained before dendritic cell vaccination. The origin of the receptors is a human donor with glioblastoma.

This rearrangement joins TRBV23-1 to TRBJ2-7, with a possible D match to TRBD1 (5 bases). TRBV23-1 is marked as an open reading frame, function uncertain. Deletions cut 0 bases from V and 7 bases from J, with 7 bases between. The CDR3 sequence is 12 residues long. CDR3: CASSQSRQEQYF. The CDR3 DNA reads TGCGCCAGCAGTCAATCCCGACAGGAGCAGTACTTC.

The rearrangement links TRBV19 to TRBJ1-2; D is unclear. The CDR3 extends over 12 amino acids. Germline assignment: CDR1 LNHDA and CDR2 SQIVND (reference sequence). With 5 bases removed from V and 3 bases from J, the gap between germline ends came to 7 bases. In DNA form, the CDR3 reads TGTGCCAGTAGTGGAGGGCACTATGGCTACACCTTC. This encodes CASSGGHYGYTF.

The chain uses TRBV5-1 and TRBJ1-5, with TRBD1 identical over 12 bases. The J segment lost 5 bases and the V segment lost 3 bases, leaving 6 bases of the junction unmatched. CDR3 length: 16 residues. Germline CDR1 SGHRS, CDR2 YFSETQ. The CDR3 spells CASSYGTGGGDQPQHF. As DNA, the CDR3 is TGCGCCAGCAGCTACGGGACAGGGGGCGGAGATCAGCCCCAGCATTTT.

This clone was observed a few times. CDR3 region: CASIPNRGQNYGYTF. In DNA form, the CDR3 reads TGTGCCAGCATACCCAACAGGGGACAAAACTATGGCTACACCTTC. The chain recombines TRBV19 with TRBJ1-2, with 7 bases fitting TRBD1. CDR3 size: 15 residues. V shed 9 bases, J shed 2 bases, and the junction held 12 bases outside the gene matches. From germline, CDR1 is LNHDA and CDR2 SQIVND (reference sequence).

The rearrangement links TRBV27 to TRBJ2-7; TRBD2 matches at 8 bases. The germline CDR1 and CDR2 sequences are MNHEY and SMNVEV (reference sequence). V shed 4 bases and J 2 bases; nucleotides not matched to a gene: 7. The CDR3 has 15 residues. The CDR3 DNA is TGTGCCAGCAGTTCGCGACCGGGACTAGCCTACGAGCAGTACTTC. Protein sequence: CASSSRPGLAYEQYF.

The chain is built from TRBV29-1 and TRBJ2-5, with D unclear. The closer fit of TRBJ2-7 to the DNA end suggests the J call may be wrong. CDR1 SQVTM and CDR2 ANQGSEA come from the germline V gene. The CDR3 is 11 amino acids. CDR3 in DNA: TGCAGCGTTGTCGTTTCCTACGAGCAGTACTTC. It specifies CSVVVSYEQYF.

The chain uses TRBV5-1 and TRBJ2-7, with D perhaps TRBD1 (6 bases). V was shortened by 3 bases and J by 6 bases, with 16 bases between the two germline ends. Germline values: CDR1 SGHRS, CDR2 YFSETQ. This CDR3 has 14 residues. This CDR3 is CASSSALQGGEQYF. CDR3 nucleotide sequence: TGCGCCAGCAGCTCGGCCTTACAGGGTGGCGAGCAGTACTTC. The full variable domain, with the rest looked up from reference TRBV5-1 and TRBJ2-7, is KAGVTQTPRYLIKTRGQQVTLSCSPISGHRSVSWYQQTPGQGLQFLFEYFSETQRNKGNFPGRFSGRQFSNSRSEMNVSTLELGDSALYLCASSSALQGGEQYFGPGTRLTVT.

This chain uses TRBV5-1 with TRBJ1-1; possible D gene TRBD1, 5 bases. The CDR3 length is 13 residues. Trimming shortened V by 6 bases and J by 0 bases, and 9 bases separated the two germline ends. CDR1 SGHRS and CDR2 YFSETQ come from the germline V gene. In DNA, the CDR3 is TGCGCCAGCACAAGACAGATGAACACTGAAGCTTTCTTT. Its protein product is CASTRQMNTEAFF.

This clone has just one count. The V and J genes are TRBV7-9 and TRBJ2-6, with 10 positions matching TRBD1. Per germline, CDR1 SEHNR and CDR2 FQNEAQ (reference sequence). This CDR3 contains 17 residues. After removal of 5 bases from V and 3 bases from J, the junction contained 7 bases not matched to a gene. The CDR3 reads CASSRGTGDYGANVLTF. DNA for the CDR3: TGTGCCAGCAGCCGTGGGACAGGGGATTATGGGGCCAACGTCCTGACTTTC. Full variable domain (missing parts from reference TRBV7-9 and TRBJ2-6): DTGVSQNPRHKITKRGQNVTFRCDPISEHNRLYWYRQTLGQGPEFLTYFQNEAQLEKSRLLSDRFSAERPKGSFSTLEIQRTEQGDSAMYLCASSRGTGDYGANVLTFGAGSRLTVL.

V usage is TRBV19 and J usage is TRBJ1-1, with 8 bases identical to TRBD1. CDR1 is LNHDA, CDR2 SQIVND, per germline (reference sequence). The V segment lost 1 base and the J segment 7 bases; nucleotides outside the gene matches: 8. The CDR3 has 15 residues. CDR3 nucleotide sequence: TGTGCCAGTAGTATAGGGTGGACAGGGTGGATTGAAGCTTTCTTT. It yields the protein CASSIGWTGWIEAFF.

The chain is built from TRBV6-1 and TRBJ2-3, with 10 bases lining up with TRBD2. In germline, CDR1 is MNHNS, CDR2 SASEGT. The CDR3 contains 19 residues. With V trimmed by 2 bases and J by 0 bases, 11 bases remained unmatched. The DNA for the CDR3 is TGTGCCAGCAGTGAACACGGGGGTAGCGGGAGGTCTAGCACAGATACGCAGTATTTT. Encoded protein: CASSEHGGSGRSSTDTQYF.

This chain joins TRBV9 and TRBJ1-4, with D maybe TRBD1 (5 bases). The CDR3 extends over 15 amino acids. Germline CDR1 is SGDLS and CDR2 is YYNGEE. V lost 0 bases and J lost 7, with 13 bases in between. The CDR3 spells CASSVGGQGGEKLFF. The CDR3 bases are TGTGCCAGCAGCGTAGGGGGCCAGGGCGGTGAAAAACTGTTTTTT.

The V and J genes are TRBV18 and TRBJ1-2; 8 bases line up with TRBD1. The CDR3 contains 18 residues. The germline V gene encodes CDR1 KGHSH and CDR2 LQKENI. The V segment lost 4 bases and the J segment 0 bases; nucleotides outside the gene matches: 13. CDR3: CASSLSTGASITNYGYTF. CDR3 sequence (DNA): TGTGCCAGCTCACTCTCGACAGGGGCCTCAATTACTAACTATGGCTACACCTTC.

V gene TRBV27 combines with J gene TRBJ1-6; no clear D. Germline-derived CDR1 and CDR2 are MNHEY and SMNVEV (reference sequence). V gave up 4 bases and J gave up 6 bases, with 4 bases separating them. The CDR3 is made up of 12 amino acids. As DNA, the CDR3 is TGTGCCAGCAGTTACATTAATTCACCCCTCCACTTT. Encoded protein: CASSYINSPLHF.

CDR3 nucleotide sequence: TGTGCCAGCAGCTTGATAAAGGGGGCGGGAGAGACCCAGTACTTC. Its translation: CASSLIKGAGETQYF. The V call is TRBV5-6, the J call TRBJ2-5; 7 bases are shared with TRBD1. Trimming cost V 1 base and J 4 bases; bases outside gene matches: 7. Germline V gene data show CDR1 as SGHDT and CDR2 as YYEEEE. The CDR3 covers 15 residues.

The chain joins TRBV29-1 to TRBJ1-6, with D unclear. Germline V CDR1 and CDR2: SQVTM, ANQGSEA. The V end lost 6 bases, the J end lost 7 bases, and 10 bases lay between the germline ends. The CDR3 spans 12 residues. CDR3 DNA: TGCAGCGTGAGATCGGGGAATTCACCCCTCCACTTT. Its translation: CSVRSGNSPLHF. The full variable domain, completed using reference TRBV29-1 and TRBJ1-6, is SAVISQKPSRDICQRGTSLTIQCQVDSQVTMMFWYRQQPGQSLTLIATANQGSEATYESGFVIDKFPISRPNLTFSTLTVSNMSPEDSSIYLCSVRSGNSPLHFGNGTRLTVT.

The genes are TRBV6-5 and TRBJ2-7, with D perhaps matching TRBD1 (5 bases). Germline V gives CDR1 MNHEY, CDR2 SVGAGI. Trimming removed 0 bases from V and 2 bases from J, with 8 bases in between. This CDR3 comprises 14 residues. The DNA of the CDR3 is TGTGCCAGCAGTTACTCAGACAGCACCTACGAGCAGTACTTC. Its protein product is CASSYSDSTYEQYF.

CDR3 sequence reads: CASSQDLSSGGGNEQFF. CDR3 DNA sequence: TGTGCCAGCAGCCAAGATCTTTCTAGCGGAGGGGGGAATGAGCAGTTCTTC. The chain carries TRBV4-2 and TRBJ2-1; perhaps TRBD2 as D (7 bases). The length of the CDR3 is 17 residues. Deletions cut 0 bases from V and 7 bases from J, with 19 bases between. Germline V gene data show CDR1 as LGHNA and CDR2 as YNFKEQ.

The chain combines TRBV28 with TRBJ1-5; the D gene is possibly TRBD1 (5 bases). V shed 2 bases and J shed 10 bases, with 9 bases lying between them. This CDR3 is built from 12 residues. Germline assignment: CDR1 MDHEN and CDR2 SYDVKM. In DNA form, the CDR3 reads TGTGCCAGCAGTTTAGGCGGGGGACCCCAGCATTTT. As protein: CASSLGGGPQHF. The variable domain in full, with the rest retrieved from reference TRBV28 and TRBJ1-5, is DVKVTQSSRYLVKRTGEKVFLECVQDMDHENMFWYRQDPGLGLRLIYFSYDVKMKEKGDIPEGYSVSREKKERFSLILESASTNQTSMYLCASSLGGGPQHFGDGTRLSIL.

The CDR3 sequence is CASSVGHRGASYEQYF. The CDR3 coding sequence is TGTGCCAGCAGCGTAGGGCACAGGGGAGCCTCCTACGAGCAGTACTTC. The chain recombines TRBV9 with TRBJ2-7; 7 bases line up with TRBD1. V lost 0 bases to trimming and J lost 0 bases; unmatched junction nucleotides: 6. The CDR3 consists of 16 residues. Germline CDR1 SGDLS, CDR2 YYNGEE.

The chain combines TRBV6-5 with TRBJ1-1, with D possibly being TRBD1 (6 bases). The CDR3 consists of 15 residues. Germline V gene sequence: CDR1 MNHEY, CDR2 SVGAGI. V was trimmed by 0 bases and J by 7 bases, leaving 15 bases between them. The CDR3 region is CASSYSYRVQGEAFF. CDR3 DNA: TGTGCCAGCAGTTACTCATACAGGGTTCAGGGTGAAGCTTTCTTT.

The rearrangement uses TRBV5-1 and TRBJ1-1, with TRBD1 matching 7 bases. The V gene end was trimmed by 4 bases and the J gene end by 1 base; junction bases not matched to a gene: 4. CDR1 is SGHRS and CDR2 is YFSETQ in the germline V gene. The CDR3 length is 14 residues. In DNA form, the CDR3 reads TGCGCCAGCAGCAACAACAGGGGGAACACTGAAGCTTTCTTT. It is translated as CASSNNRGNTEAFF.